This TCR beta chain was documented in a study of blood T cell repertoires in COVID-19 (dated by TCRdb to 2018 to 2021). About the investigation overall: Samples from collaborators originated in the United States, Italy and Spain and spanned both the acute and convalescent phases of COVID-19. Deeply sampled blood TCRbeta repertoires from subjects exposed to, actively infected with, or recovered from COVID-19 were included in the dataset. The prospective study material was composed of cDNA or gDNA derived from T cells, B-cell-depleted T cells, or PBMCs. A de-identified subject ID, COVID-19 status, age in years and sex were almost always included in the sample metadata. Samples were obtained from the ongoing ImmuneRACE study (first 160 participants) and from over a thousand subjects provided by 6 global collaborators. Where HLA class I and class II types were available, the types were taken from metadata supplied by the sample provider, not from assay-based typing. A freely available public database, intended as a resource for researchers studying the immune response to SARS-CoV-2, is where the repertoires were released. What the authors observed across the whole study: The amount of clinical and demographic metadata varied by source and participant and was provided uncurated.

TCRbeta CDR3 regions were amplified from genomic DNA using the immunoSEQ Assay, a bias-controlled multiplex PCR. In the authors' own workflow: Within the assay, amplification of reference gene primers was used to estimate how many nucleated cells each sample contained. To quantify the absolute abundance of each unique TCRbeta CDR3 rearrangement, sequence reads were collapsed and filtered. For each sample, productive Simpson clonality was calculated by taking the square root of Simpson's diversity index across productive rearrangements. The immuneACCESS repertoire file appears here via TCRdb, limited to in-frame rearrangements. These files lack a portion of the clones; in checked studies, under half of the deficit traces to unresolved V genes, and the cause of the others is not known. V and J calls and clone size are given by that table; D and trimming were obtained from the DNA. A total of 200,000 to 300,000 clones appear in this sample, roughly 79% of them only once. In total, the top ten clones hold under 2% of the sample.

The CDR3 runs 14 residues from the cysteine to the phenylalanine. Only the CDR3 part of the read is kept: 42 bases, read in frame from the first base. The germline V end is reduced by 3 bases and the J end by 3 bases; junction bases left unmatched: 4. The germline V gene sets CDR1 to MNHNS and CDR2 to SASEGT. Comment on this clone: Its antigen target is currently unknown. Base quality data are lacking; no much larger clone is found one base away.

Whole blood was collected in K2EDTA tubes by collaborating institutions according to the institutions' own protocols. For TCRbeta analysis, collaborator samples were shipped as frozen whole blood, as isolated PBMCs, or as DNA extracted from either sample type. The chain uses TRBV6-1 and TRBJ2-7; 8 nucleotides in the junction match TRBD2. This TCR was recovered from an elderly woman with acute or convalescent COVID-19. Material for sequencing was peripheral blood. The nucleotide sequence reads as follows: TGTGCCAGCAGTGATCAAGCGGGGGTCTACGAGCAGTACTTC. Translated, it gives CASSDQAGVYEQYF.